This T cell receptor (beta chain) appears in the sequencing data of a study of T cell responses to AZD1222 COVID-19 vaccine. Study-level points and caveats: Seropositive at baseline were only 5 or 6 AZD1222 recipients. It was only after the peak T cell response that any repertoires were sampled. White British donors predominated, females outnumbered males, and clonal diversity was possibly underestimated.

This clone was counted a single time. Its antigen is unknown. Germline assignment: CDR1 LGHDT and CDR2 YNNKEL (reference sequence). CDR3 size: 18 residues. V gave up 4 bases and J gave up 3 bases; unmatched junction bases: 16. The table came from immunoSEQ multiplex PCR; TCRdb's copy has only in-frame clones and leaves some out. Of about 160,000 clones in the sample, just over 90% were seen once. The source material was peripheral blood, sampled on day 0 of MenACWY control vaccination. The receptor was derived from an adult in good health. The chain links TRBV3-1 (or the pseudogene TRBV3-2) to TRBJ2-7; 9 nucleotides align to TRBD2. The CDR3 region has the DNA TGTGCCAGCAGCCCGGGATGGGGAGGGCTAGCGGGGTACTACGAGCAGTACTTC. Amino acid sequence: CASSPGWGGLAGYYEQYF.